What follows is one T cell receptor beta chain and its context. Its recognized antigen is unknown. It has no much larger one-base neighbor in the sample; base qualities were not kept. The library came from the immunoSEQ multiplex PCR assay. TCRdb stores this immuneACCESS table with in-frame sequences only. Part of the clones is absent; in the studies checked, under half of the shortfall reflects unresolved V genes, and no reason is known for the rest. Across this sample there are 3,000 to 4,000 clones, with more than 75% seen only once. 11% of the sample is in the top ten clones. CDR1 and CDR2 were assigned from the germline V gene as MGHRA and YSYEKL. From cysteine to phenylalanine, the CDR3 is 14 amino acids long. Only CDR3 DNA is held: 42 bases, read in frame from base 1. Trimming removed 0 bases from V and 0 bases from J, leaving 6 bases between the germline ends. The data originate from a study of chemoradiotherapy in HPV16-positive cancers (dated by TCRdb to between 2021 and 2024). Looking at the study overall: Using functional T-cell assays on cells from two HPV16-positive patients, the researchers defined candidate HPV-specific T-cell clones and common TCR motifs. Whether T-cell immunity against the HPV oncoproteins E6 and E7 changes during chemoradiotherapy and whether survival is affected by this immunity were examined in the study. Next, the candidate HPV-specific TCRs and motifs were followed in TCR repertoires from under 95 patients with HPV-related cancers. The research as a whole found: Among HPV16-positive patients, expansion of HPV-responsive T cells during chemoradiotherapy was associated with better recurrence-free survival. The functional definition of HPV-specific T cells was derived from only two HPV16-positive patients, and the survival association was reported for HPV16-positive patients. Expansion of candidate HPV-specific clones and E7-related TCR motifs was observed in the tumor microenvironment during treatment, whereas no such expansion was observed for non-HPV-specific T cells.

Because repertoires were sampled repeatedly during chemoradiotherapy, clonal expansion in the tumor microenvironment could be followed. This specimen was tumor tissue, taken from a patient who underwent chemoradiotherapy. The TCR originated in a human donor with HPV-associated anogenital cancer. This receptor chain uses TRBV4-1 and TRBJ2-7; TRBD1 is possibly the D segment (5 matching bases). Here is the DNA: TGCGCCAGCAGCCAAGACAGGGTCTCCTACGAGCAGTACTTC. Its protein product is CASSQDRVSYEQYF.